The 9 T cell receptor beta chains listed next were all sequenced from one sample in a study of blood T cells in healthy people across ages. Combining a sample-barcoded 5' primer with a J-beta primer mix, a second PCR ran for roughly 7 to 12 cycles. One entry per CDR3 protein results from TCRdb running MiXCR on the 5' RACE reads. The table records 920,000 or so distinct CDR3 sequences, under 55% of them present only once. Sequencing was performed on blood. These receptor sequences come from an older woman in good health.

CDR3 sequence (DNA): TGCAGCGTTGGGTCGAGGGAGCGGGGGGAGCAGTTCTTC. It is translated as CSVGSRERGEQFF. This chain connects TRBV29-1 to TRBJ2-1; 8 bases fit TRBD2. The germline V gene has CDR1 SQVTM and CDR2 ANQGSEA. The junction had 9 bases not matched to a gene; V was cut back by 4 bases and J by 10 bases. The CDR3 length is 13 residues.

At least ten counts were recorded for this clonotype. This chain joins TRBV30 and TRBJ1-4, with 7 bases matching TRBD1. The V gene's germline CDR1 is GTSNPN and CDR2 SVGIG (reference sequence). The CDR3 length is 13 residues. With V trimmed by 5 bases and J by 7 bases, 7 bases remained unmatched. CDR3 nucleotide sequence: TGTGCCTGGCGTAGACAGGGTGGTGAAAAACTGTTTTTT. Protein: CAWRRQGGEKLFF.

This clonotype was counted between two and nine times. This chain joins TRBV2 and TRBJ2-7; D is undetermined. From germline, CDR1 is SNHLY and CDR2 FYNNEI. Trimming cost V 8 bases and J 2 bases, with 13 bases left between them. This CDR3 contains 13 residues. CDR3 residues: CASGIGYPYEQYF. As DNA, the CDR3 is TGTGCCAGCGGGATAGGGTACCCCTACGAGCAGTACTTC.

This clonotype was observed at least ten times. The V call is TRBV29-1, the J call TRBJ2-5, with a possible D match to TRBD1 (6 bases). The CDR3 runs 13 residues. Trimming removed 3 bases from V and 5 bases from J, with 13 bases in between. CDR1 and CDR2 from the germline V gene are SQVTM and ANQGSEA. For the CDR3, the DNA is TGCAGCGTTGAGTGGGGGCCTCGGGAGACCCAGTACTTC. This gives the protein CSVEWGPRETQYF.

This clonotype came up a few times. The rearrangement uses TRBV10-3 and TRBJ2-3, with TRBD2 matching 9 bases. J gave up 1 base and V 6 bases, and 8 bases lay outside the gene matches. CDR3 length: 16 residues. The germline V gene has CDR1 ENHRY and CDR2 SYGVKD. CDR3 residues: CAISPYGGRGTDTQYF. The CDR3 nucleotides read TGTGCCATCAGCCCTTATGGCGGGAGGGGCACAGATACGCAGTATTTT.

V usage is TRBV27 and J usage is TRBJ2-4, with TRBD2 identical over 11 bases. Trimming took 6 bases from V and 5 from J; bases not matched to a gene: 15. The CDR3 is 18 amino acids. Germline V CDR1 and CDR2: MNHEY, SMNVEV (reference sequence). The CDR3 spells CASSRRDKIAGGENIQYF. The CDR3 nucleotides are TGTGCCAGCAGCCGACGGGACAAAATAGCGGGAGGGGAAAACATTCAGTACTTC.

The chain links TRBV10-2 to TRBJ2-5, with D perhaps matching TRBD1 (6 bases). There are 14 residues in the CDR3. V lost 5 bases and J lost 5, with 15 bases in between. Germline V gene data show CDR1 as WSHSY and CDR2 as SAAADI. This CDR3 reads CASSKQGMDETQYF. The CDR3 DNA reads as TGCGCCAGCAGTAAGCAGGGGATGGATGAGACCCAGTACTTC.

A few counts support this clonotype. V gene TRBV29-1 combines with J gene TRBJ2-1, with TRBD1 matching 7 bases. The CDR3 is made up of 13 amino acids. Germline V gene data show CDR1 as SQVTM and CDR2 as ANQGSEA. Trimming at V came to 4 bases and at J to 9 bases, leaving 9 bases not matched to a gene. CDR3 coding DNA: TGCAGCGTTGTCGGGACAGCCCGGGGTGAGCAGTTCTTC. Amino acids: CSVVGTARGEQFF.

V gene TRBV24-1 combines with J gene TRBJ2-1; 9 bases fit TRBD2. TRBJ2-7 matches the DNA end more closely, so the J call is doubtful. This CDR3 region has 19 residues. The germline gives CDR1 KGHDR, CDR2 SFDVKD. The CDR3 bases are TGTGCCACCAGTGGGGCGAGTAGCGGGAGAATCTCTACATACAATGAGCAGTACTTC. Its protein product is CATSGASSGRISTYNEQYF.